Sequencing of this T cell receptor beta chain was carried out in a study of blood T cell repertoires in COVID-19. Study background: Sources were T cells, B-cell-depleted T cells, or PBMCs; the material itself was cDNA or gDNA.

Sequencing used immunoSEQ multiplex PCR; TCRdb keeps in-frame clones, though not all of them. The sample contains about 140,000 clones, around 86% of which appear only once. V was cut by 5 bases and J by 1 base, with 6 bases left in between. CDR1 is SGHDN, CDR2 FVKESK, per germline. The CDR3 loop spans 12 amino acids. The rearrangement links TRBV14 to TRBJ2-7, with D maybe TRBD2 (5 bases). What was sequenced was peripheral blood. The TCR was taken from a human donor in a cohort sampled during active COVID-19. Here the CDR3 DNA reads TGTGCCAGCAGCGGGAGTTCCTACGAGCAGTACTTC. The encoded protein is CASSGSSYEQYF.